The sequence of this T cell receptor beta chain was determined in a study of blood T cell repertoires in COVID-19. Study as a whole: Acute and convalescent COVID-19 samples came from the United States, Italy and Spain. T cells, B-cell-depleted T cells, or PBMCs supplied cDNA or gDNA.

This CDR3 is 16 amino acids long. With 1 base clipped from V and 2 bases from J, the junction kept 4 bases outside the gene matches. Germline V gene lookup returns CDR1 SGHTA and CDR2 FQGNSA. Authors' processing steps: Amplified reference gene primers provided the basis for estimating nucleated cell counts. Produced via immunoSEQ multiplex PCR; TCRdb's table is partial and in-frame only. For V, J and clone size, that table is used; D and trimming come from the DNA. The sample holds 95,000 or so clones, roughly 80% seen once. The sequence was collected from a man aged 80 or over with active or convalescent COVID-19. The chain recombines TRBV7-2 with TRBJ2-2, with 7 bases that match TRBD2. The sample taken for sequencing was peripheral blood. In DNA, the CDR3 is TGTGCCAGCAGCTTAGATGGCGGGGGAAACACCGGGGAGCTGTTTTTT. Translating it yields CASSLDGGGNTGELFF.